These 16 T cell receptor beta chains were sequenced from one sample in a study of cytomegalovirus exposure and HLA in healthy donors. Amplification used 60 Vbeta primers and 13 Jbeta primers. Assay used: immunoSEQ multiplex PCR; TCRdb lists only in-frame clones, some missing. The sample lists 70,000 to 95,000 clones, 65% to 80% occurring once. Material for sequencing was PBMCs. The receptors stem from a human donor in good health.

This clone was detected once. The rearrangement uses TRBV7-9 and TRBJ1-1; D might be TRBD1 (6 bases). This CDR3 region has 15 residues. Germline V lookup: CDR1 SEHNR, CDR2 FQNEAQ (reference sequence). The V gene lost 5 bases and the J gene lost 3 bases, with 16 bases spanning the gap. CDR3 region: CASSENRVADTEAFF. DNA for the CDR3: TGTGCCAGCAGCGAAAACAGGGTTGCGGACACTGAAGCTTTCTTT.

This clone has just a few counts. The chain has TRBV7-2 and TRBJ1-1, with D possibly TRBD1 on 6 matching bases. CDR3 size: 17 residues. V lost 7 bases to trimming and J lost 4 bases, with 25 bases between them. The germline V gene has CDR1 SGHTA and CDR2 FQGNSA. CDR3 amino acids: CASTKRGMGVGGTEAFF. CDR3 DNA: TGTGCCAGCACCAAGAGGGGAATGGGGGTAGGGGGCACTGAAGCTTTCTTT.

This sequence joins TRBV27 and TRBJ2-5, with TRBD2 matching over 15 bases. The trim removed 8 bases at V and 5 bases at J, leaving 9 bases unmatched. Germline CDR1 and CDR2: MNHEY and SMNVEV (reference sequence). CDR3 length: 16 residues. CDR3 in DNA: TGTGCCAGCCTGAGGACTAGCGGGGGGGGAGATGAGACCCAGTACTTC. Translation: CASLRTSGGGDETQYF.

CDR3: CASSIGTSMWNEQFF. DNA for the CDR3: TGTGCCAGCAGCATTGGGACTAGCATGTGGAATGAGCAGTTCTTC. The rearrangement links TRBV7-9 to TRBJ2-1, with 9 bases identical to TRBD2. Germline values: CDR1 SEHNR, CDR2 FQNEAQ (reference sequence). J was trimmed by 7 bases and V by 5 bases; bases with no gene match: 9. The CDR3 is 15 residues long.

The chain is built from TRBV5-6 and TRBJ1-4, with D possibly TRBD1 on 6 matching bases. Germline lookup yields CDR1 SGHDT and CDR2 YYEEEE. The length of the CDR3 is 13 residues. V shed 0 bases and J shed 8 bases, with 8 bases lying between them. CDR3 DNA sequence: TGTGCCAGCAGCTTGGACAGGGACGAAAAACTGTTTTTT. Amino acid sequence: CASSLDRDEKLFF.

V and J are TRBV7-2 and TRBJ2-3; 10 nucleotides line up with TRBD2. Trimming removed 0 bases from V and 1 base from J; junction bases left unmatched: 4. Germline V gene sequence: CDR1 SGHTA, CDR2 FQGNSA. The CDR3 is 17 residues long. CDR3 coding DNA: TGTGCCAGCAGCTTAGCACGCCTAGCGGGGGGCACAGATACGCAGTATTTT. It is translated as CASSLARLAGGTDTQYF.

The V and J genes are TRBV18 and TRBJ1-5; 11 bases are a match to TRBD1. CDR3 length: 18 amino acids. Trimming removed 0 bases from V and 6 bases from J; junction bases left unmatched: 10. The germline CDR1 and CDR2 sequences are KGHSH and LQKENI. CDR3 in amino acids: CASSPPGQGASPGQPQHF. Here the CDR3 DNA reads TGTGCCAGCTCACCACCTGGACAGGGGGCGTCCCCCGGTCAGCCCCAGCATTTT.

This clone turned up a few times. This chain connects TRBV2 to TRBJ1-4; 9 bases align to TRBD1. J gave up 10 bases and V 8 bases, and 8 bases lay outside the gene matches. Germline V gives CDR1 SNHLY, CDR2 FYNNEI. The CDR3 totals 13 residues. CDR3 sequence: CASEGQGGGKLFF. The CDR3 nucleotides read TGTGCCAGCGAGGGACAGGGTGGTGGAAAACTGTTTTTT. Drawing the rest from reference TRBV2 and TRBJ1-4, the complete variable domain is EPEVTQTPSHQVTQMGQEVILRCVPISNHLYFYWYRQILGQKVEFLVSFYNNEISEKSEIFDDQFSVERPDGSNFTLKIRSTKLEDSAMYFCASEGQGGGKLFFGSGTQLSVL.

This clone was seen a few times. CDR3 DNA: TGTGCCAGCAGACCGTCCCGGGACAGTTATAATTCACCCCTCCACTTT. Translated: CASRPSRDSYNSPLHF. This chain links TRBV27 with TRBJ1-6; 7 nucleotides agree with TRBD1. Germline V gives CDR1 MNHEY, CDR2 SMNVEV (reference sequence). CDR3 length: 16 amino acids. Unmatched junction bases numbered 9, after V lost 6 bases and J lost 4 bases.

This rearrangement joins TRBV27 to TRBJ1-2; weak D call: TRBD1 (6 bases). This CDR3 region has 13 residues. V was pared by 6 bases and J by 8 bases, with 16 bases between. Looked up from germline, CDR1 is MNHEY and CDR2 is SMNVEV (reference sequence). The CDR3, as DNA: TGTGCCAGCAGCATCGGGGGGCGCAAGGGCTACACCTTC. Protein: CASSIGGRKGYTF.

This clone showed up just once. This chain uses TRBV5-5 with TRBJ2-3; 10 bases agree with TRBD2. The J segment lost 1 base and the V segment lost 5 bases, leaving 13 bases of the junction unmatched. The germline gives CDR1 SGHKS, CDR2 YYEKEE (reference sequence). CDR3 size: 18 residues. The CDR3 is CASSRLAGDPTGTDTQYF. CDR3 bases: TGTGCCAGCAGTCGGCTAGCGGGGGACCCGACAGGCACAGATACGCAGTATTTT.

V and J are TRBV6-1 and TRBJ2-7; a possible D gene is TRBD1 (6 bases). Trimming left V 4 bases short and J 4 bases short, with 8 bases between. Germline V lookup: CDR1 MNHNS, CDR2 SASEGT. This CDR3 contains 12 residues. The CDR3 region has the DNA TGTGCCAGCAGTGGACAGGTTTACGAGCAGTACTTC. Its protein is CASSGQVYEQYF.

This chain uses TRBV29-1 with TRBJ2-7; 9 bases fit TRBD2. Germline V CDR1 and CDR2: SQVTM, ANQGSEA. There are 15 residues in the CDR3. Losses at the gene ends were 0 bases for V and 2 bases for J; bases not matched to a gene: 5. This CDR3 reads CSVEEGSSGAYEQYF. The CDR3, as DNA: TGCAGCGTTGAAGAGGGCTCTAGCGGGGCCTACGAGCAGTACTTC.

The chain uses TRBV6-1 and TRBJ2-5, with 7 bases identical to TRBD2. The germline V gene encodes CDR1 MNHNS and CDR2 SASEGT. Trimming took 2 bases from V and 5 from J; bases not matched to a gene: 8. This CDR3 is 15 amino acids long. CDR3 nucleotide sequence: TGTGCCAGCAGTGAATTGCGGGGGTGGGGGGAGACCCAGTACTTC. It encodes CASSELRGWGETQYF.

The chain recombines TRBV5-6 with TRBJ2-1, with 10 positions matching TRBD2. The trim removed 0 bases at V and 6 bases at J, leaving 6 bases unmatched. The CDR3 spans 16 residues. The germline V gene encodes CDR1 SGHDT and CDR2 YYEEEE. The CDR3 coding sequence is TGTGCCAGCAGCTTGGCTAGCGGGGGACCCTTCAATGAGCAGTTCTTC. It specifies CASSLASGGPFNEQFF.

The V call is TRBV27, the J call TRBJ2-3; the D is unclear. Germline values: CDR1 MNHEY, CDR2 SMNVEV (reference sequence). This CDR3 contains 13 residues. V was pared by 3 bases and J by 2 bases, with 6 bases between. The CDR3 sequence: CASSFSHTDTQYF. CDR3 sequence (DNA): TGTGCCAGCAGTTTTAGTCACACAGATACGCAGTATTTT.